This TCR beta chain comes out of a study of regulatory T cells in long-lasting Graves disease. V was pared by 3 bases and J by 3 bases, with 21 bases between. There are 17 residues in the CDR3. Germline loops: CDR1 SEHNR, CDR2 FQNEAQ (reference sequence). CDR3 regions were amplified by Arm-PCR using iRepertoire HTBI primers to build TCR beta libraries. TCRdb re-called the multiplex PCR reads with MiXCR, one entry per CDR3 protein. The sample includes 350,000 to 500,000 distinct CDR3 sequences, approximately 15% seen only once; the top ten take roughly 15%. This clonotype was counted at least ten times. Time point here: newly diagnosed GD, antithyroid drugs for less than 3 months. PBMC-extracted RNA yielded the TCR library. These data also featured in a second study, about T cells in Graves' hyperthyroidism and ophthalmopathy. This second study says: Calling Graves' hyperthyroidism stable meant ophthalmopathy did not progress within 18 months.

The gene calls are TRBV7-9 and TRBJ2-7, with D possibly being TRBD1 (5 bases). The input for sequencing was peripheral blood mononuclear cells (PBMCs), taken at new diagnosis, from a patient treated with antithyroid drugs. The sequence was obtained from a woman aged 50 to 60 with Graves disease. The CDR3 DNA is TGTGCCAGCAGCTTGGGTCCCTCATCAGGTCAGGGCTACGAGCAGTACTTC. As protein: CASSLGPSSGQGYEQYF.